These 9 T cell receptor beta chains originate from one sample sequenced in a study of T cells in women clearing cervical HPV infection. The protocol was immunoSEQ multiplex PCR, while the TCRdb copy is restricted to in-frame clones and leaves out a portion. The clone table shows about 27,000 clones, with the ten largest holding around 21%. Sequenced material: blood buffy coat. These receptors came from a woman between 18 and 75 years old with a cervical HPV16 infection that either progressed to CIN3+ or cleared (not recorded which).

About this clone: The read falls 3 residues short of the CDR3 end, and the missing part is taken from the germline J gene. The rearrangement links TRBV20-1 to TRBJ1-6; 9 bases are shared with TRBD1. Germline CDR1 is DFQATT and CDR2 is SNEGSKA (reference sequence). This CDR3 comprises 18 residues. Trimming cost V 2 bases and J 0 bases; bases outside gene matches: 8. The CDR3 is CSARTTGTGYSYNSPLHF. CDR3 DNA, as far as it was read: TGCAGTGCTAGAACAACCGGGACAGGGTACTCCTATAATTCACCC.

Concerning this clone itself: Read coverage stops 3 residues before the CDR3 terminus; the germline J gene supplies the remainder. This chain uses TRBV11-2 with TRBJ2-3, with 8 bases fitting TRBD1. V lost 5 bases, J lost 4 bases, and 5 bases stayed unmatched. This CDR3 spans 14 amino acids. Germline V CDR1 and CDR2: SGHAT, FQNNGV. CDR3 sequence reads: CASSPPGGADTQYF. CDR3 DNA, as far as it was read: TGTGCCAGCAGCCCCCCAGGGGGCGCAGATACG.

As concerns this clone: The CDR3 goes on 3 residues after the read ends, and that part is filled in from the germline J gene. The rearrangement uses TRBV10-3 and TRBJ1-3; 11 bases line up with TRBD1. Germline values: CDR1 ENHRY, CDR2 SYGVKD. V lost 5 bases and J lost 2; bases outside the gene matches: 2. CDR3 length: 15 residues. CDR3 DNA, as far as it was read: TGTGCCATCAGTCCGGGACAGGGGGCTGGAAACACC. Its protein is CAISPGQGAGNT. The full CDR3 reads CAISPGQGAGNTIYF.

Remarks on this clone: The read ends 3 residues before the CDR3 terminus; that terminus is restored from the germline J gene. The V call is TRBV7-9, the J call TRBJ1-6, with a tentative D call TRBD1 (5 bases). The CDR3 has 15 amino acids. The germline CDR1 and CDR2 sequences are SEHNR and FQNEAQ (reference sequence). V was clipped by 1 base and J by 11 bases, with 15 bases between them. The sequenced part of the CDR3 DNA is TGTGCCAGCAGCTTAGAAAGCAGGGAAGAAACACCC. Translated, it gives CASSLESREETP. The whole CDR3 sequence reads CASSLESREETPLHF.

The CDR3 protein is CASSLVGGVYGYTF. CDR3 DNA, as far as it was read: TGTGCCAGCAGCTTAGTAGGGGGCGTCTATGGC. This chain joins TRBV11-2 and TRBJ1-2; 7 nucleotides align to TRBD1. The read is 3 residues too short to cover the CDR3 end, so that end is filled in from the germline J gene. V was clipped by 1 base and J by 4 bases; unmatched bases: 3. The germline CDR1 and CDR2 sequences are SGHAT and FQNNGV. CDR3 length equals 14 residues. The whole variable domain, remainder taken from reference TRBV11-2 and TRBJ1-2, is EAGVAQSPRYKIIEKRQSVAFWCNPISGHATLYWYQQILGQGPKLLIQFQNNGVVDDSQLPKDRFSAERLKGVDSTLKIQPAKLEDSAVYLCASSLVGGVYGYTFGSGTRLTVV.

A remark on this clone: Coverage ceases 3 residues before the CDR3 finishes, and the germline J gene fills in the end. The rearrangement links TRBV19 to TRBJ2-1; 9 nucleotides agree with TRBD2. Losses at the gene ends were 6 bases for V and 2 bases for J; bases not matched to a gene: 5. The length of the CDR3 is 15 residues. The germline gives CDR1 LNHDA, CDR2 SQIVND (reference sequence). CDR3 DNA (partial): TGTGCCAGTAGCGTTAGCGGGAGCACCTACAATGAG. Amino acid sequence: CASSVSGSTYNE. The whole CDR3 is CASSVSGSTYNEQFF.

Comments on this clone: The CDR3 extends 3 residues past the end of the read, so its final part is completed from the germline J gene. The chain combines TRBV5-6 with TRBJ1-2; D gene uncertain. The germline V and J ends were trimmed by 4 bases and 0 bases, with 13 bases remaining between them. Germline CDR1 SGHDT, CDR2 YYEEEE. The CDR3 length is 15 residues. CDR3 protein: CASSRRGNANYGYTF. The CDR3 DNA, read in part, is TGTGCCAGCAGCCGTCGGGGAAATGCTAACTATGGC.

About this clone itself: With the read ending 3 residues before the CDR3 end, the germline J gene is used to fill in that end. This sequence joins TRBV19 and TRBJ1-2; D gene uncertain. The germline V gene has CDR1 LNHDA and CDR2 SQIVND (reference sequence). This CDR3 is 13 amino acids long. The part of the CDR3 DNA that was read is TGTGCCAGTAGTTTCCGACTAGCCTACGAC. Its translation: CASSFRLAYD. The complete CDR3 protein is CASSFRLAYDYTF.

Considering frequency, this clone is medium-sized. The DNA ends 3 residues before the CDR3 does, and the rest of the CDR3 is filled in from the germline J gene. This chain uses TRBV2 with TRBJ2-3, with D possibly matching TRBD2 (6 bases). Germline V CDR1 and CDR2: SNHLY, FYNNEI. V lost 7 bases to trimming and J lost 2 bases, with 16 bases between them. The length of the CDR3 is 15 residues. Incomplete CDR3 DNA: TGTGCCAGCAACCTGGACGCGGACTACACAGATACG. Translation gives CASNLDADYTDT. The full CDR3 is CASNLDADYTDTQYF.